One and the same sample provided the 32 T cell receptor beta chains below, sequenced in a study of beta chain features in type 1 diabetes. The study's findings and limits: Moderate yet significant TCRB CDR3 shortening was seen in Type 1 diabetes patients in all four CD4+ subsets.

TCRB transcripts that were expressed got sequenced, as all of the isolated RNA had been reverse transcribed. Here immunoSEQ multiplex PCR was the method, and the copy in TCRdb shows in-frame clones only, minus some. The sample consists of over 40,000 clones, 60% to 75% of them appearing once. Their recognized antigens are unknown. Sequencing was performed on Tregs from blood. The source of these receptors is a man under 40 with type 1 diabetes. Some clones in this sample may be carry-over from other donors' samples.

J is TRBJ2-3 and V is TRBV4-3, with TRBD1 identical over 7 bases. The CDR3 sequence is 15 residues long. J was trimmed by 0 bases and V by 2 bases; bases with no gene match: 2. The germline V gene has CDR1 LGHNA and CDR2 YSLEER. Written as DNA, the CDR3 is TGCGCCAGCAGCCAAAGACAGGGAAGCACAGATACGCAGTATTTT. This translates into CASSQRQGSTDTQYF.

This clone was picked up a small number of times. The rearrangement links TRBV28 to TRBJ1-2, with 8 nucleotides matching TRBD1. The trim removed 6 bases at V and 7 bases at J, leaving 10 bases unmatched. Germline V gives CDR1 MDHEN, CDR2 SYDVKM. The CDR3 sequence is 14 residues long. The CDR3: CASRTGEGLGGYTF. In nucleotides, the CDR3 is TGTGCCAGCAGGACAGGGGAAGGTTTGGGTGGCTACACCTTC.

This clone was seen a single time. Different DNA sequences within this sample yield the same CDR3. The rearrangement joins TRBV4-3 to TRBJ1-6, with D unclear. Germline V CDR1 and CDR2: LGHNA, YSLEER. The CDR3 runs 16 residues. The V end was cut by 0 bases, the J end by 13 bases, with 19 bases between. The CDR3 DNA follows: TGCGCCAGCAGCCAAGATTCTAGGCCAGTCAGCTCCCCCCTCCACTTT. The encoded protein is CASSQDSRPVSSPLHF.

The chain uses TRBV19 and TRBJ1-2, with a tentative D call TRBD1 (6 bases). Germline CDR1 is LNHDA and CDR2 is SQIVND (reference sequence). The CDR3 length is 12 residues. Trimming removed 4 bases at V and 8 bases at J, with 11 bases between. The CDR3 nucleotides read TGTGCCAGTAGTAACCACAGGGAAGGCTACACCTTC. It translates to CASSNHREGYTF.

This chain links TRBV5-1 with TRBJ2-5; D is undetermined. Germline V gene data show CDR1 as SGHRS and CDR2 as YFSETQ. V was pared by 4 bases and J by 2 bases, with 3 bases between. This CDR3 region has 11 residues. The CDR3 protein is CASSVQETQYF. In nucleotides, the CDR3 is TGCGCCAGCAGCGTACAAGAGACCCAGTACTTC.

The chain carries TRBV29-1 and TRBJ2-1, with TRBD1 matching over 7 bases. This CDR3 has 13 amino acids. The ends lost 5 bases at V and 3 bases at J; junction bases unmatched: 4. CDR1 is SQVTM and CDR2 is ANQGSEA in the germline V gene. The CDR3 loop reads CSVKGQSYNEQFF. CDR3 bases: TGCAGCGTTAAGGGACAGAGCTACAATGAGCAGTTCTTC.

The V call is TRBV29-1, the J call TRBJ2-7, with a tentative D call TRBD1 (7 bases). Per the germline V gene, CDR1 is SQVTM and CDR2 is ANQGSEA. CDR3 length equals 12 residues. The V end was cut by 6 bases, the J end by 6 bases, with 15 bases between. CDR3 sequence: CSVVEGAGEQYF. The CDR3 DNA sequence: TGCAGCGTCGTGGAGGGGGCGGGCGAGCAGTACTTC.

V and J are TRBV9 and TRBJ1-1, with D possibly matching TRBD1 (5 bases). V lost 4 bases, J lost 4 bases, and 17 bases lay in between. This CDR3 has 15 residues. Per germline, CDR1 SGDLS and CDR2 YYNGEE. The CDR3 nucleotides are TGTGCCAGCAGCCCCAGGGTGGGGGGGTCCACTGAAGCTTTCTTT. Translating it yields CASSPRVGGSTEAFF.

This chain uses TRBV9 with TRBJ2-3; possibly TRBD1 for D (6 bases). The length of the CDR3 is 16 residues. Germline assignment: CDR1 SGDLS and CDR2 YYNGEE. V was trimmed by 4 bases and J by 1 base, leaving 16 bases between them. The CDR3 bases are TGTGCCAGCAGCTTAACCGGGACAATACGCACAGATACGCAGTATTTT. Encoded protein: CASSLTGTIRTDTQYF.

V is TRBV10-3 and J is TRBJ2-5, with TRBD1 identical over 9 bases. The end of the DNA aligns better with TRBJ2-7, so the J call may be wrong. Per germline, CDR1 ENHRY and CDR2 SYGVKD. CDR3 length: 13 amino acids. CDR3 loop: CAISNGQGYEQYF. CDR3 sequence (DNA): TGTGCCATCAGTAACGGACAGGGGTACGAGCAGTACTTC.

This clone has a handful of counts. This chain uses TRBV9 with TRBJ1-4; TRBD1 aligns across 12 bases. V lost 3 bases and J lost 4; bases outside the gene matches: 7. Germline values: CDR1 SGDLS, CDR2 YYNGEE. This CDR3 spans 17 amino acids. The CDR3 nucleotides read TGTGCCAGCAGCGCCCCGGGACAGGGGGCGAGTAATGAAAAACTGTTTTTT. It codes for CASSAPGQGASNEKLFF.

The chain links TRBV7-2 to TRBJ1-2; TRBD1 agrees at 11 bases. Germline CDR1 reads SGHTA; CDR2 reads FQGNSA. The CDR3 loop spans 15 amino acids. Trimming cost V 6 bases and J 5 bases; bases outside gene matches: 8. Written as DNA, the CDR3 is TGTGCCAGCAGTCTCGGACAGGGGGCTTTGTATGGCTACACCTTC. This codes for CASSLGQGALYGYTF.

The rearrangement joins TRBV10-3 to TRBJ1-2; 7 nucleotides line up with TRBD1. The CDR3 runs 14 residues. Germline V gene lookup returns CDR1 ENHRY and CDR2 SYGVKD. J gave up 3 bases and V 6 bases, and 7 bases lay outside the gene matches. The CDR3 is CAIRRQGQDYGYTF. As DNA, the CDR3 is TGTGCCATCAGGAGACAGGGACAAGACTATGGCTACACCTTC.

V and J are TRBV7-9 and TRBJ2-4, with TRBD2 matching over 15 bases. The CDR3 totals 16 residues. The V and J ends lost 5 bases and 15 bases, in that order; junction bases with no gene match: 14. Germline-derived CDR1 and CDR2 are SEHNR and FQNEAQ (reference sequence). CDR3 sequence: CASSPGLAGGRISPYF. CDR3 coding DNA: TGTGCCAGCAGCCCCGGACTAGCGGGGGGGCGTATCTCTCCGTACTTC. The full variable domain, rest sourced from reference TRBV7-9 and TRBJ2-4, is DTGVSQNPRHKITKRGQNVTFRCDPISEHNRLYWYRQTLGQGPEFLTYFQNEAQLEKSRLLSDRFSAERPKGSFSTLEIQRTEQGDSAMYLCASSPGLAGGRISPYFGAGTRLSVL.

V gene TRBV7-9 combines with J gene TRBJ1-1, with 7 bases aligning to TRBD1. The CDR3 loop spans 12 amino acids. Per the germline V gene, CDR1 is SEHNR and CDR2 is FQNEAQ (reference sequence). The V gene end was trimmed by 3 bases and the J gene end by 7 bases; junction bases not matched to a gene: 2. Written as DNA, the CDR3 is TGTGCCAGCAGCTTGTGGGACAGTGAAGCTTTCTTT. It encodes CASSLWDSEAFF.

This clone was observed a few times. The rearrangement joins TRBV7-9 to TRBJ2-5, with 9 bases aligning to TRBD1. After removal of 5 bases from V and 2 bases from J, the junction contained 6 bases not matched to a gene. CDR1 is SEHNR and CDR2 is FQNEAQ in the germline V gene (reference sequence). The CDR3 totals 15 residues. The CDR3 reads CASSSGTGYQETQYF. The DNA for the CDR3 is TGTGCCAGCAGCAGCGGGACAGGGTATCAAGAGACCCAGTACTTC.

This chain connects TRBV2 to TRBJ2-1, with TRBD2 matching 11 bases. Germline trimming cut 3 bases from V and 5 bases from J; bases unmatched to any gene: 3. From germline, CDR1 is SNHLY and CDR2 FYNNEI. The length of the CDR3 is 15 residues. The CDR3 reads CASSEGTSGNNEQFF. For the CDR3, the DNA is TGTGCCAGCAGTGAGGGGACTAGCGGAAACAATGAGCAGTTCTTC.

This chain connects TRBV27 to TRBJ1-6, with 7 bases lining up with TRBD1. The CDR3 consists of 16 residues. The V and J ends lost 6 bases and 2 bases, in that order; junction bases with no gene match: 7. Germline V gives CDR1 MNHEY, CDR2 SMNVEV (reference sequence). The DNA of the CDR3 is TGTGCCAGCAGGAAGGACAGGCGACCCTATAATTCACCCCTCCACTTT. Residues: CASRKDRRPYNSPLHF.

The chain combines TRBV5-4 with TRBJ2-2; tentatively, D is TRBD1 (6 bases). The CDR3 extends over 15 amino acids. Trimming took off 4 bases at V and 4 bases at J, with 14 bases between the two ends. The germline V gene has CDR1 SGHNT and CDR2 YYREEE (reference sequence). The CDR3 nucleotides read TGTGCCAGCAGCGCAGGGGCAGGAGTCACCGGGGAGCTGTTTTTT. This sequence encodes CASSAGAGVTGELFF.

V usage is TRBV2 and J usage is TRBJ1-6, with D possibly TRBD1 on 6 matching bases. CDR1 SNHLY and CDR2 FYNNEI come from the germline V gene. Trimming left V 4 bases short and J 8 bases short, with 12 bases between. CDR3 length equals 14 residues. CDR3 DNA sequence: TGTGCCAGCAGTGCAGACAGGAGAGATTCACCCCTCCACTTT. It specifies CASSADRRDSPLHF.

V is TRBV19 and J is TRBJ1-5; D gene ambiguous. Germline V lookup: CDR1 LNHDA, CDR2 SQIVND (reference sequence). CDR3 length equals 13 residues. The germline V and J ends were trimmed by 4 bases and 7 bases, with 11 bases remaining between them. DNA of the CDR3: TGTGCCAGTAGTACCTCCCTTAAACAGCCCCAGCATTTT. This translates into CASSTSLKQPQHF. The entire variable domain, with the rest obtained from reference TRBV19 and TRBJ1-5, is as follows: DGGITQSPKYLFRKEGQNVTLSCEQNLNHDAMYWYRQDPGQGLRLIYYSQIVNDFQKGDIAEGYSVSREKKESFPLTVTSAQKNPTAFYLCASSTSLKQPQHFGDGTRLSIL.

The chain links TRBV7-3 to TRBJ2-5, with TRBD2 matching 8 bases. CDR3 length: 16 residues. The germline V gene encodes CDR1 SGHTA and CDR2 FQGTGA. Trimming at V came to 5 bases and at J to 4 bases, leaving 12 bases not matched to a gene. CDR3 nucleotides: TGTGCCAGCAGCCCGAGCGGGGGCGCGGGGGGAGAGACCCAGTACTTC. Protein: CASSPSGGAGGETQYF.

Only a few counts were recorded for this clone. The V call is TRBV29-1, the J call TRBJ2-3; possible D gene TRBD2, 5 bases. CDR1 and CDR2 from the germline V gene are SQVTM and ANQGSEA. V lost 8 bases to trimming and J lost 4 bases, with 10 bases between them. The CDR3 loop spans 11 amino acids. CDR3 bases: TGCAGCCTCATCGGGGCAGATACGCAGTATTTT. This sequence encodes CSLIGADTQYF.

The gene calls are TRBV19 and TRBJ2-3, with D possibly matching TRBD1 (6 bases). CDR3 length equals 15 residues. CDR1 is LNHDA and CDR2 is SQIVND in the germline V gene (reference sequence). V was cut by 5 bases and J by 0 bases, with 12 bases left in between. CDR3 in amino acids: CASSWRQGSTDTQYF. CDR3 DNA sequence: TGTGCCAGTAGTTGGCGGCAGGGGAGCACAGATACGCAGTATTTT.

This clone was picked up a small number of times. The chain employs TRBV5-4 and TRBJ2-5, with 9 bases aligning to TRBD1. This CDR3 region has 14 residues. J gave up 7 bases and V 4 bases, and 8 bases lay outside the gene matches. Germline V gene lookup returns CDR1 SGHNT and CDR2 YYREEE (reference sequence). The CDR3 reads CASSPGQGSGTQYF. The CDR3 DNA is TGTGCCAGCAGCCCGGGACAGGGATCGGGGACCCAGTACTTC. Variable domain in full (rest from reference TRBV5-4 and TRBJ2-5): ETGVTQSPTHLIKTRGQQVTLRCSSQSGHNTVSWYQQALGQGPQFIFQYYREEENGRGNFPPRFSGLQFPNYSSELNVNALELDDSALYLCASSPGQGSGTQYFGPGTRLLVL.

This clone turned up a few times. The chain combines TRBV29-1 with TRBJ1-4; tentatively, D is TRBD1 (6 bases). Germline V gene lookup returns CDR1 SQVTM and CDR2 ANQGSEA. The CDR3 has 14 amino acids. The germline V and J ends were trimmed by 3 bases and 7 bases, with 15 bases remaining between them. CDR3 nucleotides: TGCAGCGTTGAGAATACAGGGAACGGTGAAAAACTGTTTTTT. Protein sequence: CSVENTGNGEKLFF.

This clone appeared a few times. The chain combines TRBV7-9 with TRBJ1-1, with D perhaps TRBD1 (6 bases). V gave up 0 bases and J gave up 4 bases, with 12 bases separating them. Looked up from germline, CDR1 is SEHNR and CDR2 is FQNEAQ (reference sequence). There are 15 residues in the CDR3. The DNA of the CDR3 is TGTGCCAGCAGCTTAGCACAGGGTGCGGGCACTGAAGCTTTCTTT. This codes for CASSLAQGAGTEAFF.

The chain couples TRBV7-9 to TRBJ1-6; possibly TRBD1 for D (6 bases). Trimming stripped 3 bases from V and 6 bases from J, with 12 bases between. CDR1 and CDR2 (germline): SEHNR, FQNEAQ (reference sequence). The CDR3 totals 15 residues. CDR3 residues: CASSFTGSRNSPLHF. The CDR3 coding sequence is TGTGCCAGCAGCTTTACAGGGTCCCGTAATTCACCCCTCCACTTT.

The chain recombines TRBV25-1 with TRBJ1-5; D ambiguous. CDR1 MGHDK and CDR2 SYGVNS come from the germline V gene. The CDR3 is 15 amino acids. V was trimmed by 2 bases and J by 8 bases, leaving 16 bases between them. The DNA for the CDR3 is TGTGCCAGCAGTGAAGGGGAGGGTGTCGCTAAGCCCCAGCATTTT. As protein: CASSEGEGVAKPQHF.

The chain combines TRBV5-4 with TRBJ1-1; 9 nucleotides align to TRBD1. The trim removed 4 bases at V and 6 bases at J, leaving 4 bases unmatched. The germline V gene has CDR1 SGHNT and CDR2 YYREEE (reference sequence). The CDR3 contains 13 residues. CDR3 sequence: CASSGGDRAEAFF. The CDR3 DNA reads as TGTGCCAGCAGCGGGGGGGACAGGGCTGAAGCTTTCTTT.

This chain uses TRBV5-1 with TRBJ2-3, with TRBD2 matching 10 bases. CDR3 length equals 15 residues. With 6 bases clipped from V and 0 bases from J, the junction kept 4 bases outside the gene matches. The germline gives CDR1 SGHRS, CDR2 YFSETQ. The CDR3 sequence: CASNQRGGSTDTQYF. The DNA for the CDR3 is TGCGCCAGCAACCAGCGGGGGGGTAGCACAGATACGCAGTATTTT.

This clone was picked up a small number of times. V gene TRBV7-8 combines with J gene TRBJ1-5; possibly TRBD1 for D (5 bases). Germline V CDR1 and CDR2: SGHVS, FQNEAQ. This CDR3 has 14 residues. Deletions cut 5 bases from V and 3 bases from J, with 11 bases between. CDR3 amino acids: CASSTRQINQPQHF. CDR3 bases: TGTGCCAGCAGCACCCGACAGATCAATCAGCCCCAGCATTTT.